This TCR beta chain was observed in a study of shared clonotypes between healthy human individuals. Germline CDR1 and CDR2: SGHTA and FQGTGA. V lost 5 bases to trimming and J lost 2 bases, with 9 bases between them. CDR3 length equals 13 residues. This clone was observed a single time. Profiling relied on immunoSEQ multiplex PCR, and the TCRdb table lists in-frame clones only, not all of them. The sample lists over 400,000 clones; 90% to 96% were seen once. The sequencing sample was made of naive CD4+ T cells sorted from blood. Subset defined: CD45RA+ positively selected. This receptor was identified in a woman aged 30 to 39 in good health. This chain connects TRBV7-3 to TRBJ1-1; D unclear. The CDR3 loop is CASSLWENTEAFF. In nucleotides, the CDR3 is TGTGCCAGCAGCCTTTGGGAAAACACTGAAGCTTTCTTT.